Below, 21 T cell receptor beta chains from the same sample are listed, as sequenced in a study of T-cell memory formation after mild COVID-19. A single record per CDR3 protein comes from TCRdb applying MiXCR to the 5' RACE reads. Among over 400,000 distinct CDR3 sequences listed, about a quarter were seen once. The sequencing sample was made of PBMCs or a T cell subset sorted from them (not recorded which). These receptors were obtained from an adult woman who had mild COVID-19 (a few samples of this study predate the infection). Cell type and time point are not known.

The V and J genes are TRBV20-1 and TRBJ1-5; tentatively, D is TRBD1 (6 bases). The CDR3 consists of 21 residues. Trimming left V 0 bases short and J 1 base short, with 28 bases between. The germline gives CDR1 DFQATT, CDR2 SNEGSKA (reference sequence). This chain's CDR3 is CSARDWRQEFDRSGSNQPQHF. The DNA of the CDR3 is TGCAGTGCTAGAGATTGGAGACAGGAGTTCGACCGGAGCGGGAGCAATCAGCCCCAGCATTTT.

V and J are TRBV7-9 and TRBJ2-3, with 15 bases lining up with TRBD2. The CDR3 length is 17 residues. V gave up 5 bases and J gave up 4 bases; unmatched junction bases: 7. Germline V gene sequence: CDR1 SEHNR, CDR2 FQNEAQ (reference sequence). For the CDR3, the DNA is TGTGCCAGCAGCAAAGGGACTAGCGGGAGGCGGTCAGATACGCAGTATTTT. As protein: CASSKGTSGRRSDTQYF.

This clonotype was observed many times. This rearrangement joins TRBV5-1 to TRBJ2-1, with D perhaps TRBD2 (6 bases). Germline V gives CDR1 SGHRS, CDR2 YFSETQ. There are 15 residues in the CDR3. Between the trimmed V and J ends, which lost 4 bases and 4 bases, there was a span of 15 bases. CDR3 in amino acids: CASSQDYPNYNEQFF. CDR3 DNA sequence: TGCGCCAGCAGCCAGGACTACCCGAATTACAATGAGCAGTTCTTC.

The chain employs TRBV11-2 and TRBJ2-3, with 11 bases matching TRBD2. This CDR3 is 19 amino acids long. V lost 4 bases, J lost 0 bases, and 12 bases stayed unmatched. The V gene's germline CDR1 is SGHAT and CDR2 FQNNGV. The CDR3 region is CASSSFPGLAAISTDTQYF. The CDR3, as DNA: TGTGCCAGCAGCTCGTTTCCGGGACTAGCGGCGATTAGCACAGATACGCAGTATTTT.

The chain is built from TRBV6-5 and TRBJ2-3; D is possibly TRBD2 (5 bases). V lost 6 bases and J 5 bases, leaving 21 bases between the germline ends. This CDR3 is 16 amino acids long. The germline V gene encodes CDR1 MNHEY and CDR2 SVGAGI. The CDR3 region is CASSSSGLSWGDTQYF. For the CDR3, the DNA is TGTGCCAGCAGCTCCTCCGGACTTTCGTGGGGAGATACGCAGTATTTT.

This chain connects TRBV7-9 to TRBJ1-1; D ambiguous. Trimming shortened V by 2 bases and J by 6 bases, and 16 bases separated the two germline ends. The CDR3 runs to 15 residues. CDR1 SEHNR and CDR2 FQNEAQ come from the germline V gene (reference sequence). Written as DNA, the CDR3 is TGTGCCAGCAGCTTACCTTACACCGGTGGGGCTGAAGCTTTCTTT. Protein product: CASSLPYTGGAEAFF. Looking up the rest from reference TRBV7-9 and TRBJ1-1 gives the full variable domain: DTGVSQNPRHKITKRGQNVTFRCDPISEHNRLYWYRQTLGQGPEFLTYFQNEAQLEKSRLLSDRFSAERPKGSFSTLEIQRTEQGDSAMYLCASSLPYTGGAEAFFGQGTRLTVV.

This chain links TRBV20-1 with TRBJ1-5, with D uncertain. The V gene lost 5 bases and the J gene lost 0 bases, with 8 bases spanning the gap. The CDR3 is made up of 13 amino acids. The germline CDR1 and CDR2 sequences are DFQATT and SNEGSKA (reference sequence). The CDR3 reads CSAYSNSNQPQHF. The CDR3 nucleotides read TGCAGTGCTTATTCCAATAGCAATCAGCCCCAGCATTTT.

This clonotype was detected a few times. The V call is TRBV25-1, the J call TRBJ2-1; TRBD2 might be the D (5 bases). Trimming took off 2 bases at V and 2 bases at J, with 10 bases between the two ends. CDR3 length: 15 residues. CDR1 is MGHDK and CDR2 is SYGVNS in the germline V gene. CDR3 coding DNA: TGTGCCAGCAGTGAACTAGGAGGCCCCTACAATGAGCAGTTCTTC. It is translated as CASSELGGPYNEQFF.

The chain combines TRBV7-7 with TRBJ1-4, with D unclear. Germline CDR1 reads SSHAT; CDR2 reads FNYEAQ (reference sequence). The V end lost 1 base, the J end lost 5 bases, and 5 bases lay between the germline ends. This CDR3 spans 13 amino acids. CDR3 protein: CASSLDRNEKLFF. CDR3 DNA sequence: TGTGCCAGCAGCTTAGACAGAAATGAAAAACTGTTTTTT.

The chain recombines TRBV7-9 with TRBJ1-1; possibly TRBD1 for D (5 bases). Germline V gives CDR1 SEHNR, CDR2 FQNEAQ (reference sequence). The CDR3 has 17 amino acids. Trimming shortened V by 5 bases and J by 2 bases, and 21 bases separated the two germline ends. CDR3 sequence: CASSPRWVGRGNTEAFF. For the CDR3, the DNA is TGTGCCAGCAGCCCCCGGTGGGTAGGTAGGGGTAACACTGAAGCTTTCTTT. Full variable domain (remainder filled in from reference TRBV7-9 and TRBJ1-1): DTGVSQNPRHKITKRGQNVTFRCDPISEHNRLYWYRQTLGQGPEFLTYFQNEAQLEKSRLLSDRFSAERPKGSFSTLEIQRTEQGDSAMYLCASSPRWVGRGNTEAFFGQGTRLTVV.

The chain joins TRBV12-3 or TRBV12-4 to TRBJ2-2, with 7 bases lining up with TRBD1. The CDR3 is 14 amino acids. Trimming removed 10 bases from V and 5 bases from J; junction bases left unmatched: 10. For the CDR3, the DNA is TGTGCCACTAAATTGGCAGGGGGTACCGGGGAGCTGTTTTTT. Translating gives CATKLAGGTGELFF.

This clonotype was counted only a few times. V gene TRBV29-1 combines with J gene TRBJ2-7, with 8 positions matching TRBD1. The CDR3 sequence is 13 residues long. The V gene's germline CDR1 is SQVTM and CDR2 ANQGSEA. Trimming cost V 4 bases and J 4 bases; bases outside gene matches: 6. The CDR3 bases are TGCAGCGTTGTGGGGCAGGGGGCATACGAGCAGTACTTC. Its translation is CSVVGQGAYEQYF.

This rearrangement joins TRBV20-1 to TRBJ2-1, with TRBD2 matching 12 bases. J lost 8 bases, V lost 5 bases, and 7 bases had no gene match. From germline, CDR1 is DFQATT and CDR2 SNEGSKA (reference sequence). The CDR3 consists of 14 residues. CDR3 sequence (DNA): TGCAGTGCTTTCCCGGGACTAGCGGGCGATGAGCAGTTCTTC. Translating gives CSAFPGLAGDEQFF.

The chain joins TRBV30 to TRBJ1-1; D is unresolved. This CDR3 is 11 amino acids long. Per germline, CDR1 GTSNPN and CDR2 SVGIG (reference sequence). Trimming took off 3 bases at V and 1 base at J, with 3 bases between the two ends. The CDR3 protein is CAWRGNTEAFF. The DNA for the CDR3 is TGTGCCTGGAGGGGGAACACTGAAGCTTTCTTT.

Only a few counts were recorded for this clonotype. The chain uses TRBV5-1 and TRBJ2-7, with 10 bases identical to TRBD2. The CDR3 extends over 18 amino acids. V was pared by 1 base and J by 0 bases, with 10 bases of the junction left unmatched. Germline lookup yields CDR1 SGHRS and CDR2 YFSETQ. As DNA, the CDR3 is TGCGCCAGCAGCTTGCGGGCCAGCGGGGGGGCGGACTCCTACGAGCAGTACTTC. It yields the protein CASSLRASGGADSYEQYF. The variable domain in full, completed from reference TRBV5-1 and TRBJ2-7, reads KAGVTQTPRYLIKTRGQQVTLSCSPISGHRSVSWYQQTPGQGLQFLFEYFSETQRNKGNFPGRFSGRQFSNSRSEMNVSTLELGDSALYLCASSLRASGGADSYEQYFGPGTRLTVT.

This clonotype appeared a few times. The chain is built from TRBV6-5 and TRBJ1-2; the D gene is possibly TRBD1 (6 bases). Looked up from germline, CDR1 is MNHEY and CDR2 is SVGAGI. This CDR3 spans 15 amino acids. V was pared by 6 bases and J by 3 bases, with 17 bases between. CDR3 sequence (DNA): TGTGCCAGCAGCCACGCAGGGGAATTGGACTATGGCTACACCTTC. Protein sequence: CASSHAGELDYGYTF.

V and J are TRBV3-1 and TRBJ2-1; the match to TRBD2 covers 12 bases. Germline CDR1 LGHDT, CDR2 YNNKEL (reference sequence). This CDR3 contains 21 residues. The ends lost 0 bases at V and 5 bases at J; junction bases unmatched: 17. The CDR3: CASSQDRGLAGGPGRNNEQFF. CDR3 bases: TGTGCCAGCAGCCAAGATAGGGGCCTAGCGGGAGGGCCTGGCAGGAACAATGAGCAGTTCTTC.

A few counts support this clonotype. The chain joins TRBV7-6 to TRBJ2-7; 9 positions agree with TRBD1. The CDR3 contains 14 residues. Germline-derived CDR1 and CDR2 are SGHVS and FNYEAQ. V was clipped by 5 bases and J by 2 bases; unmatched bases: 4. The CDR3 DNA reads as TGTGCCAGCAGCCGGACAGGGGTTCCCTACGAGCAGTACTTC. Protein sequence: CASSRTGVPYEQYF.

The chain employs TRBV30 and TRBJ2-2; D not resolved. Germline V lookup: CDR1 GTSNPN, CDR2 SVGIG (reference sequence). Trimming left V 4 bases short and J 3 bases short, with 6 bases between. The CDR3 loop spans 12 amino acids. The CDR3 spells CAWNGDTGELFF. In DNA, the CDR3 is TGTGCCTGGAATGGGGACACCGGGGAGCTGTTTTTT.

This clonotype was found a few times. The chain links TRBV24-1 to TRBJ2-3; 7 bases are a match to TRBD2. CDR3 length: 18 residues. V was clipped by 2 bases and J by 2 bases; unmatched bases: 12. Looked up from germline, CDR1 is KGHDR and CDR2 is SFDVKD. CDR3 in amino acids: CATSDSPGGVWVTDTQYF. CDR3 in DNA: TGTGCCACCAGTGATTCTCCGGGGGGAGTCTGGGTCACAGATACGCAGTATTTT.

This clonotype was counted only a few times. This chain connects TRBV7-2 to TRBJ2-3; 8 bases line up with TRBD1. The CDR3 consists of 14 residues. The V and J ends lost 5 bases and 4 bases, in that order; junction bases with no gene match: 5. The V gene's germline CDR1 is SGHTA and CDR2 FQGNSA. The CDR3 bases are TGTGCCAGCAGCCCACGGACAGGGCCAGATACGCAGTATTTT. Encoded protein: CASSPRTGPDTQYF.